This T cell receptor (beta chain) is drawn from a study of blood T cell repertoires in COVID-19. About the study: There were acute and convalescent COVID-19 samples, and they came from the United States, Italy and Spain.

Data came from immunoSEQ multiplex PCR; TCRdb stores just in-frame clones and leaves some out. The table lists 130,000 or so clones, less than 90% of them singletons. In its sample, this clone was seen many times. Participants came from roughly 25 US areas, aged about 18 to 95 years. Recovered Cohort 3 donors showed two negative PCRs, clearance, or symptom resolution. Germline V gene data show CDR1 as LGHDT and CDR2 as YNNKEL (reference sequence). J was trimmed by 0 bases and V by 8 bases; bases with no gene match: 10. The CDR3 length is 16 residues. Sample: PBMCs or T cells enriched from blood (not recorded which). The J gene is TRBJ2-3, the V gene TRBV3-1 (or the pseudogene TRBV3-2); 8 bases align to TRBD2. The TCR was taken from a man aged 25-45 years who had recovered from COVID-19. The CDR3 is CASAAGALASTDTQYF. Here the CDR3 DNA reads TGTGCCAGCGCAGCGGGGGCACTGGCTAGCACAGATACGCAGTATTTT.